This T cell receptor beta chain came from a study of blood T cell repertoires in COVID-19. The wider study: PBMCs, B-cell-depleted T cells, or T cells were the source of the cDNA or gDNA that made up the material.

CDR1 is SQVTM, CDR2 ANQGSEA, per germline. V dropped 4 bases and J dropped 4; count of bases not matched to a gene: 5. The CDR3 sequence is 14 residues long. This table comes from immunoSEQ multiplex PCR, and its TCRdb copy is limited to in-frame clones, with some not included. The data contain about 260,000 clones, 84% of them singletons. The chain uses TRBV29-1 and TRBJ2-2; 8 nucleotides match TRBD2. The material sequenced was peripheral blood. This TCR derives from a man between 60 and 75 years old with acute or convalescent COVID-19. CDR3 protein: CSVALAGTTGELFF. Here the CDR3 DNA reads TGCAGCGTTGCGCTAGCGGGCACCACCGGGGAGCTGTTTTTT.